The 13 T cell receptor beta chains in this list originate from one sample, sequenced in a study of breast tumors, draining lymph nodes, adjacent tissues. Samples came from axillary lymph nodes draining the breast cancer. TCRdb used MiXCR to reprocess the multiplex PCR reads, holding one entry per CDR3 protein. There are 150,000 to 200,000 distinct CDR3 sequences in the sample; around a third occur only once, and around 4% lies in the top ten. Sequencing was done on a sample of axillary lymph node tissue. The receptors were sampled from a female donor with breast cancer. Some clones in this sample may be carry-over from other donors' samples.

The CDR3 region has the DNA TGCGCCAGCAGCCCGGGGTATTTT. It encodes CASSPGYF. The chain joins TRBV4-1 to TRBJ2-3; D not certain. V lost 4 bases to trimming and J lost 14 bases, with 4 bases between them. The CDR3 contains 8 residues. The V gene's germline CDR1 is MGHRA and CDR2 YSYEKL.

This clonotype was seen ten or more times. The chain is built from TRBV7-9 and TRBJ2-3, with a weak D call TRBD2 (5 bases). Trimming left V 2 bases short and J 0 bases short, with 9 bases between. Germline V gives CDR1 SEHNR, CDR2 FQNEAQ (reference sequence). This CDR3 contains 15 residues. DNA of the CDR3: TGTGCCAGCAGCTTATTGCGGGTTAGCACAGATACGCAGTATTTT. It encodes CASSLLRVSTDTQYF.

The sample holds many counts of this clonotype. In nucleotides, the CDR3 is TGCAGCGTTCCGGGACAGGGAAACGCTAACTATGGCTACACCTTC. Translation: CSVPGQGNANYGYTF. The V call is TRBV29-1, the J call TRBJ1-2, with 9 bases fitting TRBD1. From germline, CDR1 is SQVTM and CDR2 ANQGSEA. The CDR3 is 15 residues long. V trimming: 5 bases; J trimming: 0 bases; junction bases outside the gene matches: 7.

A few counts support this clonotype. CDR3 nucleotide sequence: TGTGCCAGCAGCCTCCGCAGTAACAGCACTGAAGCTTTCTTT. Translating gives CASSLRSNSTEAFF. This chain links TRBV7-3 with TRBJ1-1, with no clear D. With 5 bases removed from V and 4 bases from J, the gap between germline ends came to 14 bases. CDR3 size: 14 residues. Germline-derived CDR1 and CDR2 are SGHTA and FQGTGA.

This clonotype appeared many times. The V gene is TRBV2, the J gene TRBJ1-4; possibly TRBD1 for D (6 bases). Germline V CDR1 and CDR2: SNHLY, FYNNEI. There are 15 residues in the CDR3. Between the trimmed V and J ends, which lost 4 bases and 8 bases, there was a span of 17 bases. This CDR3 is CASSVGMGAQEKLFF. CDR3 in DNA: TGTGCCAGCAGTGTAGGTATGGGGGCGCAGGAAAAACTGTTTTTT.

Ten or more counts support this clonotype. The CDR3 region has the DNA TGTGCCAGCAGTTTGTTAGGACAGGGTAATAATTCACCCCTCCACTTT. This gives the protein CASSLLGQGNNSPLHF. V gene TRBV27 combines with J gene TRBJ1-6; TRBD1 matches at 8 bases. In germline, CDR1 is MNHEY, CDR2 SMNVEV (reference sequence). CDR3 length: 16 amino acids. The V and J ends lost 3 bases and 5 bases, in that order; junction bases with no gene match: 6.

At least ten counts were recorded for this clonotype. The V gene is TRBV5-4, the J gene TRBJ1-3; 7 bases line up with TRBD1. The V segment lost 2 bases and the J segment 2 bases; nucleotides outside the gene matches: 4. Germline values: CDR1 SGHNT, CDR2 YYREEE (reference sequence). The CDR3 runs to 15 residues. In DNA, the CDR3 is TGTGCCAGCAGCTTCTACAGGGGAACTGGAAACACCATATATTTT. Amino acids: CASSFYRGTGNTIYF.

This clonotype was seen only a few times. A read error may account for a junction end that differs from germline. The chain uses TRBV12-3 or TRBV12-4 and TRBJ2-3, with D perhaps TRBD1 or TRBD2 (7 bases each). The CDR3 is made up of 12 amino acids. CDR3 DNA sequence: TGTGCCAGCACCCAGGGGGGGGATACGCAGTGTTTT. It is translated as CASTQGGDTQCF.

In this sample, this clonotype turned up many times. The chain recombines TRBV9 with TRBJ2-1, with D tentatively TRBD2 (6 bases). The length of the CDR3 is 17 residues. Germline CDR1 reads SGDLS; CDR2 reads YYNGEE. The ends were cut back, 3 bases at V and 0 bases at J, with 16 bases in the middle. This CDR3 reads CASSGVSGGASYNEQFF. As DNA, the CDR3 is TGTGCCAGCAGCGGGGTCAGTGGCGGGGCCTCCTACAATGAGCAGTTCTTC.

V and J are TRBV28 and TRBJ1-2; possibly TRBD1 for D (5 bases). Germline lookup yields CDR1 MDHEN and CDR2 SYDVKM. Trimming stripped 5 bases from V and 7 bases from J, with 17 bases between. This CDR3 has 14 amino acids. DNA of the CDR3: TGTGCCAGCAGTAAGACAGCCCCTTCTTCTGGCTACACCTTC. Residues: CASSKTAPSSGYTF.

Concerning this clonotype: This may be a read error: a much more frequent sequence differs by one nucleotide. The chain links TRBV4-2 to TRBJ2-5; D unclear. The CDR3 sequence is 14 residues long. Germline V gene data show CDR1 as LGHNA and CDR2 as YNFKEQ. CDR3 residues: CASSQETGQEAQYF. CDR3 coding DNA: TGTGCCAGCAGCCAAGAAACGGGCCAAGAGGCCCAGTACTTC.

A remark on this clonotype: Being one base from a much bigger clone, this may be a read error. The gene calls are TRBV12-3 or TRBV12-4 and TRBJ1-2; TRBD1 might be the D (6 bases). There are 15 residues in the CDR3. Here the CDR3 DNA reads TGTGCCAGCAGTCTTGAAGGGGGTTCAAACTATGGCTACTCCTTC. Protein: CASSLEGGSNYGYSF.

This clonotype occurred many times. V is TRBV12-3 or TRBV12-4 and J is TRBJ2-5; 9 nucleotides line up with TRBD2. V lost 3 bases to trimming and J lost 5 bases; unmatched junction nucleotides: 7. CDR3 length equals 15 residues. The DNA for the CDR3 is TGTGCCAGCAGTTTTGCGCTAGCGGGGACGGAGACCCAGTACTTC. It encodes CASSFALAGTETQYF.